What follows describes a single TCR beta chain. This clone was seen once. Its antigen has not been determined. Nothing much larger sits one base from this clone, and base qualities are not available. The germline V gene encodes CDR1 MGHRA and CDR2 YSYEKL. The V end gives up 4 bases and the J end 3 bases, leaving 13 bases in the junction not matched to a gene. The CDR3 runs 18 amino acids, cysteine and phenylalanine included. CDR3 DNA is the only sequence kept; it has 54 bases, read in frame from the first base. This entry comes from a study of T cell responses to AZD1222 COVID-19 vaccine (dated by TCRdb to about 2021). As for the study more broadly: TCR sequencing was performed for more than 230 trial participants, of whom 200 to 210 were given two doses of AZD1222 and approximately 25 were given two doses of MenACWY control vaccine. Trial participants were enrolled into age subgroups of 18-55, 56-69 and 70-plus years, which contained around 150, 28 and 57 TCR-sequenced participants, respectively. On the study overall, not on this receptor specifically: No day 14 peak-response samples were available, so repertoires were characterized only after the peak T cell response. The vaccine-associated CD4 TCRs covered the entire spike protein, and the dominant responses fell in regions 160-218 and 743-854. Epitopes outside the regions mutated in the B.1.351 and B.1.1.7 variants were reportedly recognized by nearly half of the unique spike-specific TCRs. In the small 56-69-year group, the increase in depth fell short of significance, most likely because of low power. Participants were mostly white British, with more females than males. The authors suggested clonal diversity may have been underestimated. After two AZD1222 doses, spike-specific TCR breadth and depth were significantly higher than at day 0 and than in MenACWY recipients. Conclusions about previously exposed vaccinees are limited because only 6 or 7 AZD1222 recipients were SARS-CoV-2 seropositive at baseline.

The CDR3 regions of human TCRbeta chains were analyzed by immunosequencing. The paper's data handling went like this. Repertoire TCRs were checked for matches against a reference library of SARS-CoV-2-specific TCRs that had been generated using the MIRA antigen-specificity platform. Breadth was defined as the fraction of unique TCRs that were SARS-CoV-2-associated, and depth was defined as the fraction of total T cells that were SARS-CoV-2-associated. Using the MIRA data, each spike-specific TCR was assigned both to the spike region to which the TCR was reactive and to a CD4 or CD8 class. Log10-transformed breadth and depth values were compared by one-way ANOVA with Sidak's multiple comparisons tests. Sourced from immuneACCESS, this table was stored by TCRdb with only in-frame sequences that have V and J called. A share of the clones is absent; for the studies checked, an unresolved V gene accounts for under half, and the remainder has no known explanation. V, J and clone size reflect that table, while D and trimming were determined from the DNA. The sample profile shows more than 95,000 clones; about nine tenths of them were found once. In total, the top ten clones hold 2.5% to 3.5% of the sample.

The time point label here, explained by the study, means: about 28 days (+/-7) after the second vaccine dose. In the paper's terms, the treatment or condition label means: meningococcal conjugate vaccine given as trial control. Vaccinee samples were obtained from the UK trials COV001 and COV002, which included a single-blind randomized controlled phase 2/3 trial of AZD1222 (ChAdOx1 nCoV-19) in healthy adults. For TCRbeta chain sequencing, PBMC samples from trial participants were taken at day 0 and at day 28 after the second dose. The chain was built from TRBV4-1 and TRBJ1-3; the central 9 bases match TRBD1. This clonotype was obtained from an adult who received the MenACWY meningococcal vaccine as a control. Sequencing was performed on peripheral blood, taken 28 days after the second dose of the MenACWY control vaccine. The DNA sequence follows: TGCGCCAGCAGCCGCAGAGGTTCAGGACAGGGGAATGGAAACACCATATATTTT. This is translated as CASSRRGSGQGNGNTIYF.